Shown below are 27 T cell receptor beta chains from a single sample sequenced in a study of identical twins. TCRdb used MiXCR to reprocess the 5' RACE reads, holding one entry per CDR3 protein. The table shows some 570,000 distinct CDR3 sequences, with 20% to 25% occurring only once. The same sample was also studied in work on yellow fever vaccine responses in identical twins.

Sequencing input: CD4+ T cells sorted from blood. The receptors come from a woman younger than 35 in good health.

In its sample, this clonotype was seen a few times. The rearrangement links TRBV20-1 to TRBJ2-3; 7 nucleotides align to TRBD2. The CDR3 consists of 12 residues. Germline CDR1 reads DFQATT; CDR2 reads SNEGSKA (reference sequence). V was pared by 7 bases and J by 6 bases, with 7 bases of the junction left unmatched. As DNA, the CDR3 is TGCAGTGACCGAAGCGGGGCTGATACGCAGTATTTT. It codes for CSDRSGADTQYF.

The chain employs TRBV11-2 and TRBJ2-5, with a weak D call TRBD2 (6 bases). V lost 5 bases and J 5 bases, leaving 21 bases between the germline ends. CDR1 and CDR2 from the germline V gene are SGHAT and FQNNGV. CDR3 length equals 16 residues. The CDR3: CASSPDGMRDWETQYF. DNA for the CDR3: TGTGCCAGCAGCCCCGATGGAATGCGGGACTGGGAGACCCAGTACTTC.

This chain joins TRBV7-2 and TRBJ2-2, with a possible D match to TRBD2 (6 bases). Trimming stripped 0 bases from V and 4 bases from J, with 12 bases between. CDR1 and CDR2 from the germline V gene are SGHTA and FQGNSA. The length of the CDR3 is 16 residues. CDR3 DNA sequence: TGTGCCAGCAGCTTAGCCGGGGGAACCTCCACCGGGGAGCTGTTTTTT. Residues: CASSLAGGTSTGELFF.

CDR3 residues: CASSQNTGTYYEQYF. CDR3 coding DNA: TGCGCCAGCAGCCAAAACACCGGGACATACTACGAGCAGTACTTC. This chain uses TRBV4-1 with TRBJ2-7, with D possibly TRBD1 on 6 matching bases. V lost 2 bases, J lost 3 bases, and 14 bases lay in between. The CDR3 spans 15 residues. From germline, CDR1 is MGHRA and CDR2 YSYEKL.

The sample holds many counts of this clonotype. The chain couples TRBV5-6 to TRBJ2-1, with D perhaps TRBD2 (6 bases). The CDR3 contains 13 residues. Trimming removed 3 bases at V and 7 bases at J, with 11 bases between. The germline V gene has CDR1 SGHDT and CDR2 YYEEEE. The CDR3 region has the DNA TGTGCCAGCAGCTCCGGTGGGGGGAATGAGCAGTTCTTC. Translated: CASSSGGGNEQFF.

This clonotype appeared a few times. This sequence joins TRBV12-3 or TRBV12-4 and TRBJ2-5, with D unclear. This CDR3 is 13 amino acids long. Trimming removed 6 bases at V and 3 bases at J, with 11 bases between. Here the CDR3 reads CASRRTPKETQYF. The CDR3 nucleotides read TGTGCCAGCAGAAGGACCCCTAAAGAGACCCAGTACTTC.

CDR3 DNA: TGTGCCAGCAGTAGGACAGGGGGCGCGTACGAGCAGTACTTC. Translating it yields CASSRTGGAYEQYF. V usage is TRBV6-1 and J usage is TRBJ2-7, with 11 bases matching TRBD1. Losses at the gene ends were 5 bases for V and 4 bases for J; bases not matched to a gene: 4. The CDR3 sequence is 14 residues long. CDR1 MNHNS and CDR2 SASEGT come from the germline V gene.

This clonotype occurred a few times. This chain connects TRBV11-2 to TRBJ2-7; 7 bases line up with TRBD2. V gave up 5 bases and J gave up 2 bases; unmatched junction bases: 9. The CDR3 has 15 amino acids. CDR1 is SGHAT, CDR2 FQNNGV, per germline. This chain's CDR3 is CASSTRYAGAYEQYF. The CDR3, as DNA: TGTGCCAGCAGCACTCGGTACGCGGGGGCCTACGAGCAGTACTTC.

This chain uses TRBV4-1 with TRBJ1-6, with D tentatively TRBD1 (6 bases). Trimming left V 1 base short and J 7 bases short, with 17 bases between. This CDR3 contains 17 residues. In germline, CDR1 is MGHRA, CDR2 YSYEKL. DNA for the CDR3: TGCGCCAGCAGCCAAGTTCCGGGGGCTTTAGGGAATTCACCCCTCCACTTT. This sequence encodes CASSQVPGALGNSPLHF.

J is TRBJ1-2 and V is TRBV6-1; D is undetermined. CDR1 MNHNS and CDR2 SASEGT come from the germline V gene. V was clipped by 6 bases and J by 3 bases, with 8 bases between them. The CDR3 runs 12 residues. CDR3 coding DNA: TGTGCCAGCAGGAGGGCAGACTATGGCTACACCTTC. Amino acids: CASRRADYGYTF.

Only a few counts were recorded for this clonotype. The chain uses TRBV3-1 and TRBJ1-5, with D possibly being TRBD1 (5 bases). This CDR3 region has 16 residues. The germline CDR1 and CDR2 sequences are LGHDT and YNNKEL (reference sequence). Trimming removed 0 bases at V and 2 bases at J, with 11 bases between. Written as DNA, the CDR3 is TGTGCCAGCAGCCAAGAAGCAGGGAGGGGCAATCAGCCCCAGCATTTT. Protein product: CASSQEAGRGNQPQHF.

The gene calls are TRBV10-3 and TRBJ2-7, with a tentative D call TRBD1 (5 bases). Trimming pared 10 bases from V and 6 bases from J, leaving 13 bases between. The CDR3 is 11 amino acids. From germline, CDR1 is ENHRY and CDR2 SYGVKD. For the CDR3, the DNA is TGTGCCACAAAGGGGATGGTCGAGCAGTACTTC. It codes for CATKGMVEQYF.

Only a few counts were recorded for this clonotype. CDR3 DNA sequence: TGTGCCAGCGCACCAGGGGCCCTCCATGAAAAACTGTTTTTT. This translates into CASAPGALHEKLFF. J is TRBJ1-4 and V is TRBV12-3 or TRBV12-4; a weak D match, TRBD1 (6 bases). V gave up 8 bases and J gave up 6 bases, with 16 bases separating them. The CDR3 has 14 amino acids.

V is TRBV29-1 and J is TRBJ1-1; D may be TRBD1 (5 bases). The CDR3 consists of 14 residues. The V end lost 7 bases, the J end lost 5 bases, and 20 bases lay between the germline ends. CDR1 SQVTM and CDR2 ANQGSEA come from the germline V gene. Here the CDR3 reads CSGQIRGDRTEAFF. DNA for the CDR3: TGCAGCGGCCAAATCCGGGGGGATAGGACTGAAGCTTTCTTT.

The CDR3 coding sequence is TGCAGTGCTTCACCCCAGGGACTAGCGACCGGGGAGCTGTTTTTT. Protein: CSASPQGLATGELFF. The V gene is TRBV20-1, the J gene TRBJ2-2; 10 positions match TRBD2. Germline V gene data show CDR1 as DFQATT and CDR2 as SNEGSKA (reference sequence). The junction had 8 bases not matched to a gene; V was cut back by 5 bases and J by 5 bases. CDR3 length: 15 residues.

The V call is TRBV7-9, the J call TRBJ2-3; no clear D. The V and J ends lost 8 bases and 5 bases respectively, with 2 bases between them. The CDR3 has 9 amino acids. Per the germline V gene, CDR1 is SEHNR and CDR2 is FQNEAQ (reference sequence). Here the CDR3 DNA reads TGTGCCAGCCAAGATACGCAGTATTTT. Protein sequence: CASQDTQYF.

The sample holds a few counts of this clonotype. The V call is TRBV12-3 or TRBV12-4, the J call TRBJ2-6, with TRBD1 as a possible D gene (5 bases). V dropped 6 bases and J dropped 0 bases, with 9 bases sitting between them. CDR3 length: 15 residues. The CDR3 DNA reads TGTGCCAGCAGCCGACAGAGCTCTGGGGCCAACGTCCTGACTTTC. The encoded protein is CASSRQSSGANVLTF.

A few counts support this clonotype. V gene TRBV28 combines with J gene TRBJ1-5; TRBD1 is a possible D gene (5 bases). This CDR3 has 13 amino acids. Germline V gene data show CDR1 as MDHEN and CDR2 as SYDVKM. V shed 7 bases and J shed 7 bases, with 14 bases lying between them. In DNA, the CDR3 is TGTGCCAGCAACCAGGGTTTAACCCAGCCCCAGCATTTT. Its protein is CASNQGLTQPQHF.

V is TRBV7-8 and J is TRBJ2-5, with D perhaps matching TRBD1 or TRBD2 (5 bases each). There are 16 residues in the CDR3. Germline values: CDR1 SGHVS, CDR2 FQNEAQ. Trimming pared 3 bases from V and 7 bases from J, leaving 21 bases between. In DNA, the CDR3 is TGTGCCAGCAGCTTGAGGGGACGGGCCCCGGGCGGGACCCAGTACTTC. This translates into CASSLRGRAPGGTQYF.

This clonotype was picked up a small number of times. The chain links TRBV9 to TRBJ2-1, with D possibly TRBD2 on 5 matching bases. Trimming left V 2 bases short and J 0 bases short, with 15 bases between. Germline V CDR1 and CDR2: SGDLS, YYNGEE. The CDR3 has 17 residues. The CDR3 nucleotides are TGTGCCAGCAGCGTGAGCGGAGTACCGCTCTCCTACAATGAGCAGTTCTTC. It translates to CASSVSGVPLSYNEQFF.

V usage is TRBV7-6 and J usage is TRBJ2-1, with D possibly matching TRBD1 (5 bases). The CDR3 is made up of 12 amino acids. The V end lost 1 base, the J end lost 9 bases, and 7 bases lay between the germline ends. Germline values: CDR1 SGHVS, CDR2 FNYEAQ. The DNA of the CDR3 is TGTGCCAGCAGCTTAGAAGGGGTTGAGCAGTTCTTC. Translating it yields CASSLEGVEQFF. Complete variable domain (other parts from reference TRBV7-6 and TRBJ2-1): GAGVSQSPRYKVTKRGQDVALRCDPISGHVSLYWYRQALGQGPEFLTYFNYEAQQDKSGLPNDRFSAERPEGSISTLTIQRTEQRDSAMYRCASSLEGVEQFFGPGTRLTVL.

This clonotype has just a few counts. The rearrangement uses TRBV11-2 and TRBJ2-1; 12 bases are a match to TRBD2. CDR3 length: 19 residues. CDR1 SGHAT and CDR2 FQNNGV come from the germline V gene. Losses at the gene ends were 3 bases for V and 5 bases for J; bases not matched to a gene: 14. In nucleotides, the CDR3 is TGTGCCAGCAGCTTGGGGCGTCAAGGACTAGCGGGACCCAACAATGAGCAGTTCTTC. This gives the protein CASSLGRQGLAGPNNEQFF.

The chain recombines TRBV5-6 with TRBJ1-2; D not resolved. Germline V gives CDR1 SGHDT, CDR2 YYEEEE. Trimming pared 4 bases from V and 3 bases from J, leaving 4 bases between. This CDR3 spans 11 amino acids. The DNA of the CDR3 is TGTGCCAGCAGCAATGACTATGGCTACACCTTC. This encodes CASSNDYGYTF.

The chain couples TRBV20-1 to TRBJ2-7; D gene ambiguous. The germline V and J ends were trimmed by 3 bases and 4 bases, with 7 bases remaining between them. Germline V lookup: CDR1 DFQATT, CDR2 SNEGSKA (reference sequence). CDR3 length: 11 residues. CDR3 sequence reads: CSASGGYEQYF. In nucleotides, the CDR3 is TGCAGTGCTAGTGGTGGTTACGAGCAGTACTTC.

This clonotype was seen only a few times. The chain links TRBV9 to TRBJ2-1, with TRBD2 matching over 14 bases. The junction had 21 bases not matched to a gene; V was cut back by 0 bases and J by 10 bases. Germline V gene lookup returns CDR1 SGDLS and CDR2 YYNGEE. The CDR3 sequence is 21 residues long. CDR3 DNA: TGTGCCAGCAGCGTAGCTACAGTGGGGACTAGCGGGGGATCCCCGATTAGGGAGCAGTTCTTC. Its translation is CASSVATVGTSGGSPIREQFF.

This clonotype was recorded at least ten times. The chain employs TRBV9 and TRBJ2-2; D unresolved. Germline V gives CDR1 SGDLS, CDR2 YYNGEE. This CDR3 comprises 16 residues. Trimming took 0 bases from V and 7 from J, leaving 16 bases between them. CDR3 DNA sequence: TGTGCCAGCAGCGTAGCGCCGCCCGATAGAGGCGGGGAGCTGTTTTTT. This translates into CASSVAPPDRGGELFF.

V and J are TRBV7-8 and TRBJ2-3, with 7 bases identical to TRBD1. Unmatched junction bases numbered 4, after V lost 0 bases and J lost 1 base. Germline CDR1 reads SGHVS; CDR2 reads FQNEAQ. This CDR3 comprises 16 residues. CDR3 residues: CASSLAWQGGTDTQYF. DNA for the CDR3: TGTGCCAGCAGCTTAGCGTGGCAGGGGGGCACAGATACGCAGTATTTT.